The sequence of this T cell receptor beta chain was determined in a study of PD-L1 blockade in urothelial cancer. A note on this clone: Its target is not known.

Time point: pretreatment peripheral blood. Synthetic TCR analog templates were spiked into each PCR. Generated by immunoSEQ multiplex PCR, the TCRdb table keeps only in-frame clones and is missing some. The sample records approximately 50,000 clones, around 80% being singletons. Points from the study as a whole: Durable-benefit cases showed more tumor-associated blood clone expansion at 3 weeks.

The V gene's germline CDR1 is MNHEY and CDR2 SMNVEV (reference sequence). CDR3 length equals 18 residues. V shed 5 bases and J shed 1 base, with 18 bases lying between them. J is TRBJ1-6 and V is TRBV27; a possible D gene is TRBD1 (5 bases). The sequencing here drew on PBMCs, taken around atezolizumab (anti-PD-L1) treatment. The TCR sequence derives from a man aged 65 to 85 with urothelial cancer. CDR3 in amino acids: CASSRGTSGGSYNSPLHF. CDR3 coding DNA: TGTGCCAGCAGTCGAGGGACGTCGGGGGGTTCCTATAATTCACCCCTCCACTTT.